This T cell receptor (beta chain) appears in the sequencing data of a study of neoadjuvant anti-PD-1 for oral cavity cancer. This clone has a single count. Libraries were prepared by immunoSEQ multiplex PCR; TCRdb keeps only in-frame clonotypes and omits some of them. The table has around 60,000 clones, roughly three quarters seen once. The germline V gene has CDR1 SQVTM and CDR2 ANQGSEA. Trimming removed 3 bases at V and 4 bases at J, with 12 bases between. The CDR3 extends over 14 amino acids. The specimen was PBMCs, collected before nivolumab (anti-PD-1) treatment. The sequence was collected from a person aged 35-79 years with oral cavity squamous cell carcinoma. The V call is TRBV29-1, the J call TRBJ2-2; no reliable D call. Here the CDR3 reads CSVDLTPRTGELFF. CDR3 nucleotide sequence: TGCAGCGTTGATTTGACTCCCCGCACCGGGGAGCTGTTTTTT.